The rows below give T cell receptor beta chains drawn from one sample of a study of blood T cell repertoires in COVID-19. Sequencing was performed with immunoSEQ multiplex PCR; in TCRdb, only in-frame clones are kept and a portion is missing. Of about 380,000 clones in the sample, over 65% are singletons; the top ten hold under 1.2%. Input material: peripheral blood. These TCRs come from a human donor with acute or convalescent COVID-19. The donor label of this sample is uncertain. The CDR3 runs from the conserved cysteine through the conserved F or W. Each record gives: clone size, V gene, J gene, D gene, CDR3 length, CDR3 protein, CDR3 DNA. The D gene is left open where the match is weak. Not every row has a clone size; where given, it reads once, few, many or a size class.

abundance: -; v_gene: TRBV10-3; j_gene: TRBJ1-5; d_gene: -; len: 18; CDR3aa: CAISESARGVMGNQPQHF; CDR3nt: TGTGCCATCAGTGAGTCAGCCAGGGGCGTAATGGGCAATCAGCCCCAGCATTTT
abundance: -; v_gene: TRBV28; j_gene: TRBJ1-4; d_gene: -; len: 15; CDR3aa: CASSYTSRGNEKLFF; CDR3nt: TGTGCCAGCAGCTACACCTCGAGGGGGAATGAAAAACTGTTTTTT
abundance: -; v_gene: TRBV29-1; j_gene: TRBJ1-2; d_gene: TRBD1; len: 13; CDR3aa: CSVGQGGRIGYTF; CDR3nt: TGCAGCGTCGGACAGGGGGGCCGGATTGGCTACACCTTC
abundance: -; v_gene: TRBV5-8; j_gene: TRBJ2-1; d_gene: -; len: 13; CDR3aa: CASSFDRYNEQFF; CDR3nt: TGTGCCAGCAGCTTCGACAGATACAATGAGCAGTTCTTC
abundance: -; v_gene: TRBV4-1; j_gene: TRBJ2-3; d_gene: -; len: 16; CDR3aa: CASSQGWALSTDTQYF; CDR3nt: TGCGCCAGCAGCCAAGGGTGGGCTCTCAGCACAGATACGCAGTATTTT
abundance: -; v_gene: TRBV10-2; j_gene: TRBJ2-5; d_gene: -; len: 12; CDR3aa: CASGGGAGTQYF; CDR3nt: TGCGCCAGCGGAGGGGGCGCGGGGACCCAGTACTTC
abundance: -; v_gene: TRBV6-5; j_gene: TRBJ2-5; d_gene: TRBD1; len: 13; CDR3aa: CASRRTGGRTQYF; CDR3nt: TGTGCCAGCAGAAGGACAGGGGGCCGGACCCAGTACTTC
abundance: once; v_gene: TRBV2; j_gene: TRBJ2-1; d_gene: TRBD2; len: 17; CDR3aa: CASRGLGLAAAYNEQFF; CDR3nt: TGTGCCAGCAGGGGTCTGGGACTAGCTGCAGCCTACAATGAGCAGTTCTTC
abundance: -; v_gene: TRBV18; j_gene: TRBJ2-7; d_gene: -; len: 13; CDR3aa: CASSPDQGYEQYF; CDR3nt: TGTGCCAGCTCACCCGACCAGGGCTACGAGCAGTACTTC
abundance: -; v_gene: TRBV12-3/TRBV12-4; j_gene: TRBJ1-2; d_gene: -; len: 13; CDR3aa: CASSVQTNYGYTF; CDR3nt: TGTGCCAGCTCCGTACAGACTAACTATGGCTACACCTTC
abundance: -; v_gene: TRBV25-1; j_gene: TRBJ2-3; d_gene: -; len: 12; CDR3aa: CASSDQADTQYF; CDR3nt: TGTGCCAGCAGTGACCAGGCAGATACGCAGTATTTT
abundance: -; v_gene: TRBV19; j_gene: TRBJ1-3; d_gene: -; len: 12; CDR3aa: CASTRYGNTIYF; CDR3nt: TGTGCCAGTACCAGATATGGAAACACCATATATTTT
abundance: -; v_gene: TRBV19; j_gene: TRBJ1-5; d_gene: TRBD1; len: 17; CDR3aa: CASSIMGQGAMGQPQHF; CDR3nt: TGTGCCAGTAGTATTATGGGACAGGGGGCAATGGGACAGCCCCAGCATTTT
abundance: once; v_gene: TRBV5-4; j_gene: TRBJ1-1; d_gene: -; len: 13; CDR3aa: CASSLVGDTEAFF; CDR3nt: TGTGCCAGCAGCTTGGTCGGGGACACTGAAGCTTTCTTT
abundance: once; v_gene: TRBV4-2; j_gene: TRBJ1-2; d_gene: -; len: 14; CDR3aa: CASSQDTIRAGYTF; CDR3nt: TGTGCCAGCAGCCAAGATACAATCAGGGCCGGCTACACCTTC
abundance: -; v_gene: TRBV3-1/TRBV3-2; j_gene: TRBJ1-1; d_gene: -; len: 14; CDR3aa: CASSQVGGSTEAFF; CDR3nt: TGTGCCAGCAGCCAAGTGGGAGGGTCAACTGAAGCTTTCTTT
abundance: -; v_gene: TRBV6-5; j_gene: TRBJ1-5; d_gene: TRBD1; len: 13; CDR3aa: CASGQGRNQPQHF; CDR3nt: TGTGCCAGCGGACAGGGGCGGAATCAGCCCCAGCATTTT
abundance: -; v_gene: TRBV3-1/TRBV3-2; j_gene: TRBJ2-7; d_gene: TRBD2; len: 19; CDR3aa: CASSKGLAGPIIEGDEQYF; CDR3nt: TGTGCCAGCAGCAAGGGACTAGCGGGCCCGATCATCGAGGGAGACGAGCAGTACTTC
abundance: -; v_gene: TRBV19; j_gene: TRBJ1-2; d_gene: -; len: 12; CDR3aa: CATKTELYGYTF; CDR3nt: TGTGCCACCAAGACAGAACTCTATGGCTACACCTTC
abundance: -; v_gene: TRBV5-1; j_gene: TRBJ2-7; d_gene: TRBD1; len: 15; CDR3aa: CASSTAGQGAYEQYF; CDR3nt: TGCGCCAGCAGCACCGCGGGACAGGGAGCCTACGAGCAGTACTTC
abundance: -; v_gene: TRBV11-2; j_gene: TRBJ2-3; d_gene: TRBD2; len: 15; CDR3aa: CASSSRTSWSDTQYF; CDR3nt: TGTGCCAGCAGCTCACGGACTAGCTGGTCGGATACGCAGTATTTT
abundance: -; v_gene: TRBV2; j_gene: TRBJ1-1; d_gene: -; len: 14; CDR3aa: CASRTLLGNTEAFF; CDR3nt: TGTGCCAGCAGGACACTTCTCGGGAACACTGAAGCTTTCTTT
abundance: -; v_gene: TRBV3-1/TRBV3-2; j_gene: TRBJ2-1; d_gene: -; len: 14; CDR3aa: CASSQRGSYNEQFF; CDR3nt: TGTGCCAGCAGCCAAAGGGGATCCTACAATGAGCAGTTCTTC
abundance: -; v_gene: TRBV28; j_gene: TRBJ1-4; d_gene: TRBD1; len: 15; CDR3aa: CASSLFGTGNEKLFF; CDR3nt: TGTGCCAGCAGTTTATTTGGGACAGGGAATGAAAAACTGTTTTTT
abundance: -; v_gene: TRBV7-9; j_gene: TRBJ1-2; d_gene: TRBD1; len: 14; CDR3aa: CASSFTGESYGYTF; CDR3nt: TGTGCCAGCAGTTTCACAGGGGAAAGCTATGGCTACACCTTC
abundance: -; v_gene: TRBV5-1; j_gene: TRBJ1-1; d_gene: -; len: 15; CDR3aa: CASSPSGGTGTEAFF; CDR3nt: TGCGCCAGCAGCCCCTCGGGGGGCACGGGCACTGAAGCTTTCTTT
abundance: once; v_gene: TRBV5-1; j_gene: TRBJ1-1; d_gene: -; len: 12; CDR3aa: CASSSENTEAFF; CDR3nt: TGCGCCAGCAGCTCAGAGAACACTGAAGCTTTCTTT
abundance: -; v_gene: TRBV19; j_gene: TRBJ1-2; d_gene: -; len: 15; CDR3aa: CASTPAGGAAYGYTF; CDR3nt: TGTGCCAGTACCCCGGCGGGGGGGGCCGCCTATGGCTACACCTTC
abundance: -; v_gene: TRBV6-5; j_gene: TRBJ2-7; d_gene: TRBD1; len: 14; CDR3aa: CASSGTGASYEQYF; CDR3nt: TGTGCCAGCAGCGGGACAGGGGCGTCCTACGAGCAGTACTTC
abundance: -; v_gene: TRBV7-9; j_gene: TRBJ2-3; d_gene: -; len: 13; CDR3aa: CASSLGGTDTQYF; CDR3nt: TGTGCCAGCAGCTTAGGCGGGACGGATACGCAGTATTTT
abundance: -; v_gene: TRBV2; j_gene: TRBJ2-1; d_gene: TRBD2; len: 12; CDR3aa: CASRLAGNEQFF; CDR3nt: TGTGCCAGCAGGCTAGCGGGTAATGAGCAGTTCTTC
abundance: -; v_gene: TRBV28; j_gene: TRBJ1-4; d_gene: TRBD1; len: 14; CDR3aa: CASGNRGGNEKLFF; CDR3nt: TGTGCCAGCGGAAACAGGGGTGGGAATGAAAAACTGTTTTTT
abundance: -; v_gene: TRBV19; j_gene: TRBJ2-7; d_gene: TRBD2; len: 14; CDR3aa: CASSRREGPYEQYF; CDR3nt: TGTGCCAGTAGTAGGCGGGAGGGCCCCTACGAGCAGTACTTC
abundance: -; v_gene: TRBV19; j_gene: TRBJ2-6; d_gene: -; len: 17; CDR3aa: CASSMASRGRATNVLTF; CDR3nt: TGTGCCAGTAGTATGGCATCCCGAGGCAGGGCGACCAACGTCCTGACTTTC
abundance: few; v_gene: TRBV27; j_gene: TRBJ2-1; d_gene: -; len: 17; CDR3aa: CASSGPPSGGTYNEQFF; CDR3nt: TGTGCCAGCAGTGGACCTCCATCGGGGGGCACGTACAATGAGCAGTTCTTC
abundance: -; v_gene: TRBV25-1; j_gene: TRBJ2-1; d_gene: -; len: 13; CDR3aa: CASSDGTGNEQFF; CDR3nt: TGTGCCAGCAGTGACGGCACGGGGAATGAGCAGTTCTTC
abundance: -; v_gene: TRBV7-9; j_gene: TRBJ1-2; d_gene: -; len: 14; CDR3aa: CASSLAGPRGGYTF; CDR3nt: TGTGCCAGCAGCTTAGCGGGCCCACGGGGTGGCTACACCTTC
abundance: -; v_gene: TRBV5-8; j_gene: TRBJ1-2; d_gene: TRBD1; len: 15; CDR3aa: CASSFGDREGEGYTF; CDR3nt: TGTGCCAGCAGCTTCGGGGACAGGGAAGGTGAAGGCTACACCTTC
abundance: -; v_gene: TRBV27; j_gene: TRBJ2-5; d_gene: -; len: 12; CDR3aa: CATQGNQETQYF; CDR3nt: TGTGCCACTCAGGGGAACCAAGAGACCCAGTACTTC
abundance: -; v_gene: TRBV9; j_gene: TRBJ1-3; d_gene: -; len: 17; CDR3aa: CASSSQRGGANGNTIYF; CDR3nt: TGTGCCAGCAGCTCCCAAAGAGGGGGAGCCAACGGAAACACCATATATTTT
abundance: -; v_gene: TRBV7-9; j_gene: TRBJ1-4; d_gene: -; len: 17; CDR3aa: CASSLRARPQRGEKLFF; CDR3nt: TGTGCCAGCAGCTTAAGAGCCCGACCGCAAAGGGGTGAAAAACTGTTTTTT
abundance: -; v_gene: TRBV2; j_gene: TRBJ2-2; d_gene: -; len: 15; CDR3aa: CASSESGVLTGELFF; CDR3nt: TGTGCCAGCAGTGAGTCGGGGGTCCTCACCGGGGAGCTGTTTTTT
abundance: -; v_gene: TRBV28; j_gene: TRBJ1-1; d_gene: -; len: 14; CDR3aa: CASSLMPTDTEAFF; CDR3nt: TGTGCCAGCAGTTTGATGCCAACGGACACTGAAGCTTTCTTT
abundance: -; v_gene: TRBV5-5; j_gene: TRBJ1-5; d_gene: TRBD1; len: 16; CDR3aa: CASSLGDRFSNQPQHF; CDR3nt: TGTGCCAGCAGCTTGGGGGACAGATTTAGCAATCAGCCCCAGCATTTT
abundance: -; v_gene: TRBV5-4; j_gene: TRBJ2-2; d_gene: TRBD1; len: 15; CDR3aa: CASSRGTANTGELFF; CDR3nt: TGTGCCAGCAGCCGAGGGACAGCGAACACCGGGGAGCTGTTTTTT